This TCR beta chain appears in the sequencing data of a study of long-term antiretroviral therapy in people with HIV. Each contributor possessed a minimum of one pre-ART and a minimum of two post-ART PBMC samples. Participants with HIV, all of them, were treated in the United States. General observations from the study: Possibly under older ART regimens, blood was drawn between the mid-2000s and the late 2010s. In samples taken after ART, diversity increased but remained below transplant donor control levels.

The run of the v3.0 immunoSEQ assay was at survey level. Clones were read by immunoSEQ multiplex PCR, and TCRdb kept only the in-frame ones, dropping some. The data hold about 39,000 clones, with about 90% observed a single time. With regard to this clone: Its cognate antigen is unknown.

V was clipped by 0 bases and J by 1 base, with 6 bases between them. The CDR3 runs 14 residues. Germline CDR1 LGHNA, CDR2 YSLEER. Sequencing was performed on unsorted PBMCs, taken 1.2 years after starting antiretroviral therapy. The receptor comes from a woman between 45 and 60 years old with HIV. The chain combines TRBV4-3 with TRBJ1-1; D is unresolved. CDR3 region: CASSQDHGNTEAFF. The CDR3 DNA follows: TGCGCCAGCAGCCAAGATCACGGGAACACTGAAGCTTTCTTT.